Listed below are T cell receptor beta chains from one sample, sequenced in a study of shared clonotypes between healthy human individuals. Clones were read by immunoSEQ multiplex PCR, and TCRdb kept only the in-frame ones, dropping some. The repertoire has a few million clones, around 90% of them found once; the top ten carry over 0.12%. The sample taken for sequencing was naive CD4+ T cells sorted from blood. These receptor sequences come from a man aged 18 to 30 in good health. CDR3s include the opening cysteine and the closing phenylalanine or tryptophan. D genes are given only for firm matches. Size is stated for part of the rows, as once, few or many counts, or as a class when the clone is expanded.

d_call j_call v_call clone_size cdr3_aa cdr3_nt
NA TRBJ1-5 TRBV30 few CAWSGDPSNQPQHF TGTGCCTGGAGCGGTGACCCATCCAATCAGCCCCAGCATTTT
TRBD1 TRBJ2-7 TRBV10-3 NA CATGGQGGPLDEQYF TGTGCCACAGGAGGACAGGGGGGACCCCTCGACGAGCAGTACTTC
NA TRBJ1-4 TRBV10-3 NA CAISPFLPSNEKLFF TGTGCCATCAGTCCATTCCTGCCATCTAATGAAAAACTGTTTTTT
NA TRBJ1-6 TRBV25-1 NA CASNWVNSPLHF TGTGCCAGCAATTGGGTGAATTCACCCCTCCACTTT
NA TRBJ1-5 TRBV28 once CASSVTGIRQPQHF TGTGCCAGCAGTGTTACAGGAATAAGACAGCCCCAGCATTTT
NA TRBJ2-6 TRBV27 once CASCEGGLGANVLTF TGTGCCAGCTGTGAAGGGGGGCTGGGGGCCAACGTCCTGACTTTC
TRBD1 TRBJ2-5 TRBV7-2 NA CASSPQRDRGGTQYF TGTGCCAGCAGCCCCCAACGGGACAGGGGGGGGACCCAGTACTTC
NA TRBJ2-7 TRBV7-2 NA CASSLATGRMYEQYF TGTGCCAGCAGCTTAGCCACAGGGAGAATGTACGAGCAGTACTTC
NA TRBJ2-1 TRBV18 NA CASSSVGNEQFF TGTGCCAGCTCCTCCGTAGGCAATGAGCAGTTCTTC
NA TRBJ1-1 TRBV2 once CACQRGAPMNTEAFF TGTGCCTGCCAGAGGGGGGCTCCTATGAACACTGAAGCTTTCTTT